What follows are 10 T cell receptor beta chains derived from one specimen sequenced in a study of STAT3 mutations in large granular lymphocyte leukemia. For these TCRs, the target antigens are not known. Broader study findings: In T-cell large granular lymphocyte leukemia, about half of patients showed multiple immunodominant subclonotypes.

Libraries were prepared by immunoSEQ multiplex PCR; TCRdb keeps only in-frame clonotypes and omits some of them. Counted here are 15,000 to 20,000 clones, 92% occurring once; the ten biggest clones make up over 40%. The material sequenced was peripheral blood mononuclear cells. The receptors originated from a man in his sixties with T-cell large granular lymphocyte leukemia. Some clones in this sample may be carry-over from other donors' samples.

The chain carries TRBV5-4 and TRBJ2-1; a possible D gene is TRBD1 (5 bases). Trimming took off 4 bases at V and 7 bases at J, with 12 bases between the two ends. The germline V gene has CDR1 SGHNT and CDR2 YYREEE (reference sequence). The CDR3 spans 13 residues. CDR3 DNA sequence: TGTGCCAGCAGCCGACAGAGCCAAAATGAGCAGTTCTTC. It encodes CASSRQSQNEQFF.

The V and J genes are TRBV7-2 and TRBJ2-7; the D call may be TRBD1 or TRBD2 (5 bases each). CDR3 size: 14 residues. V dropped 5 bases and J dropped 3 bases, with 14 bases sitting between them. Germline CDR1 is SGHTA and CDR2 is FQGNSA. This CDR3 reads CASSPSGTVYEQYF. DNA for the CDR3: TGTGCCAGCAGCCCGTCCGGGACGGTCTACGAGCAGTACTTC. Looking up the rest from reference TRBV7-2 and TRBJ2-7 gives the full variable domain: GAGVSQSPSNKVTEKGKDVELRCDPISGHTALYWYRQSLGQGLEFLIYFQGNSAPDKSGLPSDRFSAERTGGSVSTLTIQRTQQEDSAVYLCASSPSGTVYEQYFGPGTRLTVT.

The chain links TRBV7-8 to TRBJ2-7; perhaps TRBD1 as D (6 bases). Trimming removed 5 bases at V and 7 bases at J, with 18 bases between. This CDR3 is 14 amino acids long. Germline lookup yields CDR1 SGHVS and CDR2 FQNEAQ. In DNA form, the CDR3 reads TGTGCCAGCAGCCCTCAGGGGCCCTCGGGGGAGCAGTACTTC. Translation: CASSPQGPSGEQYF.

This clone was seen a handful of times. The rearrangement links TRBV5-1 to TRBJ2-3, with 9 bases fitting TRBD1. The CDR3 consists of 14 residues. J gave up 2 bases and V 10 bases, and 8 bases lay outside the gene matches. The germline CDR1 and CDR2 sequences are SGHRS and YFSETQ. The CDR3 reads CAGIRDRATDTQYF. In DNA form, the CDR3 reads TGCGCCGGGATCCGGGACAGGGCCACAGATACGCAGTATTTT.

This rearrangement joins TRBV5-6 to TRBJ1-5, with TRBD1 matching 9 bases. Germline V gene lookup returns CDR1 SGHDT and CDR2 YYEEEE. V dropped 0 bases and J dropped 8; count of bases not matched to a gene: 6. This CDR3 region has 15 residues. The CDR3 spells CASSLGTGTGKPQHF. Here the CDR3 DNA reads TGTGCCAGCAGCTTGGGGACCGGGACAGGGAAGCCCCAGCATTTT.

V usage is TRBV7-2 and J usage is TRBJ2-3; TRBD2 matches at 8 bases. Germline CDR1 reads SGHTA; CDR2 reads FQGNSA. V dropped 0 bases and J dropped 5; count of bases not matched to a gene: 1. The length of the CDR3 is 14 residues. This CDR3 reads CASSLAAGVDTQYF. The CDR3 DNA sequence: TGTGCCAGCAGCTTAGCAGCGGGAGTAGATACGCAGTATTTT.

This clone came up once. CDR3 in amino acids: CASSVSGSRGEQYF. The CDR3 DNA reads TGTGCCAGCAGCGTTAGCGGGAGTCGGGGCGAGCAGTACTTC. The chain recombines TRBV7-2 with TRBJ2-7, with TRBD2 identical over 9 bases. The CDR3 extends over 14 amino acids. Germline V lookup: CDR1 SGHTA, CDR2 FQGNSA. The V and J ends lost 5 bases and 6 bases, in that order; junction bases with no gene match: 8.

J is TRBJ2-6 and V is TRBV5-1, with a weak D call TRBD1 (6 bases). This CDR3 has 17 residues. With 0 bases removed from V and 0 bases from J, the gap between germline ends came to 10 bases. Germline V CDR1 and CDR2: SGHRS, YFSETQ. The CDR3 nucleotides read TGCGCCAGCAGCTTGGAGGGACACTCCTCTGGGGCCAACGTCCTGACTTTC. It encodes CASSLEGHSSGANVLTF.

The chain uses TRBV25-1 and TRBJ2-3; possibly TRBD2 for D (6 bases). Looked up from germline, CDR1 is MGHDK and CDR2 is SYGVNS. V was pared by 3 bases and J by 6 bases, with 13 bases between. This CDR3 is 14 amino acids long. The CDR3 sequence: CASSEGLVWDTQYF. The CDR3 DNA is TGTGCCAGCAGTGAGGGACTCGTCTGGGATACGCAGTATTTT.

This rearrangement joins TRBV5-6 to TRBJ2-2, with D perhaps matching TRBD2 (6 bases). The V gene lost 4 bases and the J gene lost 1 base, with 11 bases spanning the gap. Per the germline V gene, CDR1 is SGHDT and CDR2 is YYEEEE. The CDR3 spans 15 residues. This chain's CDR3 is CASSLGLQNTGELFF. CDR3 nucleotides: TGTGCCAGCAGCCTGGGACTTCAGAACACCGGGGAGCTGTTTTTT.